This T cell receptor (beta chain) is drawn from a study of cytotoxic CD8 clonotypes in ibrutinib-treated CLL. The table came from immunoSEQ multiplex PCR; TCRdb's copy has only in-frame clones and leaves some out. This table has roughly 300,000 clones, approximately 79% appearing once. The junction had 5 bases not matched to a gene; V was cut back by 6 bases and J by 2 bases. Germline V gene sequence: CDR1 MDHEN, CDR2 SYDVKM. The CDR3 is 15 residues long. Material: PBMCs, obtained at disease progression, from a patient treated with ibrutinib. This clonotype was sampled from a human donor with chronic lymphocytic leukemia. The gene calls are TRBV28 and TRBJ1-2; 11 bases map to TRBD1. This CDR3 is CASSQGDRGNYGYTF. In nucleotides, the CDR3 is TGTGCCAGCAGCCAGGGGGACAGGGGGAACTATGGCTACACCTTC.